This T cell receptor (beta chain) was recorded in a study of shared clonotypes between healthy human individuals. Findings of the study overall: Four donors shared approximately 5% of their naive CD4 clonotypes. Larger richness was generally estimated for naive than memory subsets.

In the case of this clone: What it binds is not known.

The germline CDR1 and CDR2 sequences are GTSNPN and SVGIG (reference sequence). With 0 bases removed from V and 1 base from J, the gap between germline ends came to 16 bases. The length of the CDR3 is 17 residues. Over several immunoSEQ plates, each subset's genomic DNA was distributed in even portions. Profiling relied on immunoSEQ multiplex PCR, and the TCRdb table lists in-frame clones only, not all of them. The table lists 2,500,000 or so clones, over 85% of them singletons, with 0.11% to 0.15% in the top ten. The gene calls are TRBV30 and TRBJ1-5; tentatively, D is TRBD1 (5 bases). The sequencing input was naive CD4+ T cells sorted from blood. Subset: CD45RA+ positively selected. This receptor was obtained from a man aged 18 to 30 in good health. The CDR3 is CAWSVGPTGPSNQPQHF. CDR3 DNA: TGTGCCTGGAGTGTGGGACCGACGGGGCCCAGCAATCAGCCCCAGCATTTT.